By share, the clone carrying this TCR beta chain ranks as medium-sized. The germline gives CDR1 SGHRS, CDR2 YFSETQ. The CDR3 length is 14 residues. V trimming: 5 bases; J trimming: 5 bases; junction bases outside the gene matches: 5. Patients from Seattle were sampled longitudinally, starting during active infection. Method: immunoSEQ multiplex PCR; TCRdb's copy keeps in-frame clones and lacks some. The sample yields some 350,000 clones, more than 70% seen once. These data are taken from a study of blood T cell repertoires in COVID-19. Background on the study: Acute-phase and convalescent COVID-19 samples originated in the United States, Italy and Spain. Sources were T cells, B-cell-depleted T cells, or PBMCs; the material itself was cDNA or gDNA.

Sequencing was performed on peripheral blood. The origin of this receptor is a woman between 70 and 85 years old with COVID-19, enrolled during active disease. The chain links TRBV5-1 to TRBJ2-7, with 12 bases aligning to TRBD1. CDR3 sequence: CASRLGTGGHEQYF. The DNA of the CDR3 is TGCGCCAGCAGGCTCGGGACAGGGGGCCACGAGCAGTACTTC.